This section outlines one TCR beta chain sequence together with its context. In its sample, this clone was seen a few times. The target of this receptor is not known. Base qualities are missing; no much larger clone stands one base away. The collaborating institutions used their own protocols to collect whole blood in K2EDTA tubes. For TCRbeta analysis, collaborator samples were shipped as frozen whole blood, as isolated PBMCs, or as DNA extracted from either sample type. Between the V and J ends, shortened by 1 base and 3 bases respectively, the junction contains 7 bases. As encoded in the germline V gene, CDR1 is SGHAT while CDR2 is FQNNGV. The CDR3 starts with the cysteine, ends with the phenylalanine, and has 13 residues. CDR3 DNA only is kept here, 39 bases in frame from base 1. This entry comes from a study of blood T cell repertoires in COVID-19 (TCRdb year 2020). As for the study more broadly: Samples from collaborators originated in the United States, Italy and Spain and spanned both the acute and convalescent phases of COVID-19. The prospective study material was composed of cDNA or gDNA derived from T cells, B-cell-depleted T cells, or PBMCs. Deeply sampled blood TCRbeta repertoires from subjects exposed to, actively infected with, or recovered from COVID-19 were included in the dataset. The repertoires were made available in a free public database intended to serve as a resource for research on the immune response to SARS-CoV-2. Samples came from the ongoing ImmuneRACE study (first 160 participants) plus 1,254 subjects from 6 global collaborators. Sample metadata almost always included a de-identified subject ID, COVID-19 status, age in years and sex. Where available, HLA class I and class II types were obtained from metadata supplied by the sample provider rather than from assay-based typing.

Paper-wide results and their limitations: The amount of clinical and demographic metadata varied by source and participant and was provided uncurated.

TCRbeta CDR3 regions were amplified from genomic DNA by means of the immunoSEQ Assay, a bias-controlled multiplex PCR. Under the source paper's analysis protocol: The number of nucleated cells in each sample was estimated by amplification of reference gene primers within the assay. To quantify the absolute abundance of each unique TCRbeta CDR3 rearrangement, sequence reads were collapsed and filtered. For each sample, productive Simpson clonality was calculated as the square root of Simpson's diversity index over productive rearrangements. Not all clones reach the TCRdb copy of this immuneACCESS table, which keeps in-frame sequences only. Checked studies attribute under half of the gap to unresolved V genes and leave the rest unexplained. V, J and clone size are those of that table, while D and trimming were read from the DNA. The sample data list tens of thousands of clones, and 83% of these were observed just once. The ten largest clones add up to over 40% of the sample.

Sequenced input: peripheral blood. The chain is encoded by TRBV11-2 joined to TRBJ2-7; the best D guess is TRBD1, with 5 bases matching. The TCR comes from a man of 80 years or more with acute or convalescent COVID-19. For the CDR3, the sequence is CASSLGQFYEQYF. The DNA sequence is as follows: TGTGCCAGCAGCTTAGGACAGTTCTACGAGCAGTACTTC.